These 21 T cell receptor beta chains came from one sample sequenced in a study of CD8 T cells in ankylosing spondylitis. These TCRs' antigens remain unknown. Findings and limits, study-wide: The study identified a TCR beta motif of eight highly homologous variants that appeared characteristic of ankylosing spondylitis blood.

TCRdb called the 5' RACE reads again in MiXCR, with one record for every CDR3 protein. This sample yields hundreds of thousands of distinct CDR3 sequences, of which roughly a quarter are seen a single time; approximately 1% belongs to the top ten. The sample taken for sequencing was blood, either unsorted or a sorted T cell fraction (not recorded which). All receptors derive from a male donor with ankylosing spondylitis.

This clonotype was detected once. CDR3 protein: CASSLPHRDTEAFF. The CDR3 DNA reads TGCGCCAGCAGCCTCCCCCACAGGGACACTGAAGCTTTCTTT. This chain links TRBV5-1 with TRBJ1-1, with a weak D call TRBD1 (6 bases). The germline gives CDR1 SGHRS, CDR2 YFSETQ. The CDR3 contains 14 residues. Trimming took 4 bases from V and 3 from J, leaving 13 bases between them.

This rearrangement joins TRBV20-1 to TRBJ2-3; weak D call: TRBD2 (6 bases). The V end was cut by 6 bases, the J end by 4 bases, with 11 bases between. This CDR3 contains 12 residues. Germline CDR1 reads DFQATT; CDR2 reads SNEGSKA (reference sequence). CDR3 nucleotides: TGCAGTGCCCCGACTAGTTCAGATACGCAGTATTTT. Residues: CSAPTSSDTQYF.

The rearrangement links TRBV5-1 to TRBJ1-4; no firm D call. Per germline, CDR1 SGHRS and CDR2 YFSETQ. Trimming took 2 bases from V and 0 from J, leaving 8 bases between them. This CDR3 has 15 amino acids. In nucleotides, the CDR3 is TGCGCCAGCAGCTTTGACCCTGCAACTAATGAAAAACTGTTTTTT. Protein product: CASSFDPATNEKLFF.

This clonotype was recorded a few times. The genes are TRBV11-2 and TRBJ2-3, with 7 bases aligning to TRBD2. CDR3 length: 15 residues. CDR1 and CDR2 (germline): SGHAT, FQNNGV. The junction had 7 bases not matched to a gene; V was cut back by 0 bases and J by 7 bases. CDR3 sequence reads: CASSLDVGRMNTQYF. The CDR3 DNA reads TGTGCCAGCAGCTTAGATGTCGGGAGGATGAATACGCAGTATTTT.

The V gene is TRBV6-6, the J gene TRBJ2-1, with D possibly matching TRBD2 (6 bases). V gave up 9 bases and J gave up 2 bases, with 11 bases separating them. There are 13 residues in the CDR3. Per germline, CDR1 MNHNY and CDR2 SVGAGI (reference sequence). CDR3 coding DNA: TGTGCCAGTCGGCGGGATACCTACAATGAGCAGTTCTTC. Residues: CASRRDTYNEQFF.

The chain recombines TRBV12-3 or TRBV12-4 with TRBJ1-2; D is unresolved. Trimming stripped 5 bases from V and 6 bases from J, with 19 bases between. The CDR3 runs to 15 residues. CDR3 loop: CASSRTTDVADGYTF. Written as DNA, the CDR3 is TGTGCCAGCAGTCGTACTACGGATGTGGCGGATGGCTACACCTTC.

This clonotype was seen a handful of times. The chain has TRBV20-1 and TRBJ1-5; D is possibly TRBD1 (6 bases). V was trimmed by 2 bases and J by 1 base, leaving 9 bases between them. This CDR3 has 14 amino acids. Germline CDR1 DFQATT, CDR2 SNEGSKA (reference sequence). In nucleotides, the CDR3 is TGCAGTGCTAGAAGCAGGGGAAGCAATCAGCCCCAGCATTTT. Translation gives CSARSRGSNQPQHF.

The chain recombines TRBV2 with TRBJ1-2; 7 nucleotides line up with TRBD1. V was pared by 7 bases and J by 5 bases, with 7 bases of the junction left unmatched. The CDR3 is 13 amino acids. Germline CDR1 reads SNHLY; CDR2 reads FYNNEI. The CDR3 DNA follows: TGTGCCAGCAATGCCGAGGGGGCGTATGGCTACACCTTC. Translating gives CASNAEGAYGYTF. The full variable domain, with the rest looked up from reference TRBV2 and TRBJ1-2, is EPEVTQTPSHQVTQMGQEVILRCVPISNHLYFYWYRQILGQKVEFLVSFYNNEISEKSEIFDDQFSVERPDGSNFTLKIRSTKLEDSAMYFCASNAEGAYGYTFGSGTRLTVV.

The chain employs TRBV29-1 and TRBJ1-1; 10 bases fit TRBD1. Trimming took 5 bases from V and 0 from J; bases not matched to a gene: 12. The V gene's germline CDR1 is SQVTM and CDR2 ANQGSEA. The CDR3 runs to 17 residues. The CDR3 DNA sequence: TGCAGCGTTCCTCCGGACAGGGGGGATCTCATGAACACTGAAGCTTTCTTT. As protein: CSVPPDRGDLMNTEAFF.

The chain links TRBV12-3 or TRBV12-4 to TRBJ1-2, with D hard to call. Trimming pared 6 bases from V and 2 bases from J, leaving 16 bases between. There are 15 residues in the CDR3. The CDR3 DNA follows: TGTGCCAGCAGCCCTGTGGCCAGGAAGAACTATGGCTACACCTTC. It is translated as CASSPVARKNYGYTF.

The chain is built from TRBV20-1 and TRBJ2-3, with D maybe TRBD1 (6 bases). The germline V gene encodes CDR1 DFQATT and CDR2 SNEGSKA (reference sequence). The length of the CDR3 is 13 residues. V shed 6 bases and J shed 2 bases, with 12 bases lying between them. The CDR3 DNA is TGCAGTGCCCCAGGACAGTTCACAGATACGCAGTATTTT. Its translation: CSAPGQFTDTQYF.

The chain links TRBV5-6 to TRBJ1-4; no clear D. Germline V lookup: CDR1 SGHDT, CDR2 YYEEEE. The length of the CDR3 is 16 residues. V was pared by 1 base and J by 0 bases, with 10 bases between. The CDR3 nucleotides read TGTGCCAGCAGCTTGAACTCGCACGCAACTAATGAAAAACTGTTTTTT. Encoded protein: CASSLNSHATNEKLFF.

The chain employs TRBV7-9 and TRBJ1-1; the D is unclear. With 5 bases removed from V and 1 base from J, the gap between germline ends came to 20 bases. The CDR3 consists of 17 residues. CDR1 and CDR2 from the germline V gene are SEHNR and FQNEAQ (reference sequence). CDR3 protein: CASSALTKDLRNTEAFF. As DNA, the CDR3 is TGTGCCAGCAGCGCCCTGACCAAGGACCTCCGGAACACTGAAGCTTTCTTT.

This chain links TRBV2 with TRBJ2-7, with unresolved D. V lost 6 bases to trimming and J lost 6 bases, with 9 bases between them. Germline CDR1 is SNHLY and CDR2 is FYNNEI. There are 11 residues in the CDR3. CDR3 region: CASRYPTEQYV. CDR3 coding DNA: TGTGCCAGCAGATACCCAACCGAGCAGTACGTC.

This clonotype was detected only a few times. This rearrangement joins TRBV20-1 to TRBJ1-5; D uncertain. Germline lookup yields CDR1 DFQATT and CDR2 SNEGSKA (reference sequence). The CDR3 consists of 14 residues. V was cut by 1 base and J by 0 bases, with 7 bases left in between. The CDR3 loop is CSARAGISNQPQHF. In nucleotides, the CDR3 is TGCAGTGCTAGAGCTGGGATTAGCAATCAGCCCCAGCATTTT.

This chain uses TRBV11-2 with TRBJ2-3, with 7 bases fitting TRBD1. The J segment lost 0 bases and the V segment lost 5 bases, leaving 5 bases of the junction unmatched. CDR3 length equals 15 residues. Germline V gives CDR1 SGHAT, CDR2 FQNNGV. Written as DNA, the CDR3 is TGTGCCAGCAGCCGGGACAGTCTTAGCACAGATACGCAGTATTTT. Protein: CASSRDSLSTDTQYF.

CDR3 residues: CATSRVRGNIQYF. As DNA, the CDR3 is TGTGCCACCAGCAGAGTGCGTGGAAACATTCAGTACTTC. V usage is TRBV15 and J usage is TRBJ2-4, with D unclear. Germline CDR1 and CDR2: LNHNV and YYDKDF (reference sequence). Trimming left V 1 base short and J 6 bases short, with 7 bases between. The CDR3 extends over 13 amino acids. Looking up the rest from reference TRBV15 and TRBJ2-4 gives the full variable domain: DAMVIQNPRYQVTQFGKPVTLSCSQTLNHNVMYWYQQKSSQAPKLLFHYYDKDFNNEADTPDNFQSRRPNTSFCFLDIRSPGLGDTAMYLCATSRVRGNIQYFGAGTRLSVL.

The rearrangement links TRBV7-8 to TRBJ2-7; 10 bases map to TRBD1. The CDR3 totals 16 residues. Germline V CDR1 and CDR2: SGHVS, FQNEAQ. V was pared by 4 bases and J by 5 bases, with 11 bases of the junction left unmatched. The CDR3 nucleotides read TGTGCCAGCAGCTGGGACCGGGACAGGGGAGGTAACGAGCAGTACTTC. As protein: CASSWDRDRGGNEQYF.

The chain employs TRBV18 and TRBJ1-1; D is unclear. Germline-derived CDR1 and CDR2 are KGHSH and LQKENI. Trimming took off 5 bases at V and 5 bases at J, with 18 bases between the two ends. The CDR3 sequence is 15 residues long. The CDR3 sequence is CASSTNVVTSTEAFF. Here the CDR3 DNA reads TGTGCCAGCTCAACCAATGTAGTCACCTCAACTGAAGCTTTCTTT.

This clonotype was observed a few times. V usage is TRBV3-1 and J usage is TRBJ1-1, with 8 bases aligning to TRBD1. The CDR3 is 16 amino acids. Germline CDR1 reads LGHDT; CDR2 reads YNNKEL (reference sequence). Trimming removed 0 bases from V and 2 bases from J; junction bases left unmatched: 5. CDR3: CASSQDSRGLNTEAFF. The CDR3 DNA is TGTGCCAGCAGCCAAGATAGCAGGGGGCTAAACACTGAAGCTTTCTTT.

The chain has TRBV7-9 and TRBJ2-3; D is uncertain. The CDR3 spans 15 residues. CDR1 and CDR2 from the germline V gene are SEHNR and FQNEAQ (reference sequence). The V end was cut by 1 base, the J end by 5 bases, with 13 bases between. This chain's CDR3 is CASSLVTTFGDTQYF. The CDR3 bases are TGTGCCAGCAGCTTAGTAACAACCTTTGGAGATACGCAGTATTTT.